This T cell receptor (beta chain) comes out of a study of PD-1 blockade in classical Hodgkin lymphoma. General observations from the study: Factors driving the repertoire differences, possibly disease activity or prior therapy, remain undefined. Patients starting nivolumab less than 1 year after ASCT had lower diversity and were excluded from later analyses.

As to time point: cycle 4 day 1 (C4D1), after less than 7 weeks of nivolumab. Every patient relapsed after autologous stem cell transplantation, and brentuximab vedotin exposure varied. From thawed PBMCs, magnetic negative selection was used to isolate the CD8+ T cells. Patients' outcomes at their best amounted to complete response, partial response or progressive disease. Sequenced by immunoSEQ multiplex PCR; TCRdb stores in-frame clones only, minus some. This sample carries 2,500 to 3,500 clones, 60% to 85% of them seen once, and the ten largest clones take about 24%. Concerning this clone: Its antigen remains unidentified.

The source was CD8+ T cells from blood, collected before the fourth cycle of nivolumab. The sequence was collected from a human donor with classical Hodgkin lymphoma.

This chain's CDR3 is CATSTGTEAIHTEAFF. The CDR3 region has the DNA TGTGCCACCAGCACTGGGACAGAAGCAATCCACACTGAAGCTTTCTTT. The V and J genes are TRBV15 and TRBJ1-1; 7 nucleotides line up with TRBD1. CDR1 and CDR2 (germline): LNHNV, YYDKDF (reference sequence). V lost 4 bases and J lost 3; bases outside the gene matches: 11. The CDR3 is 16 residues long. Variable domain in full (rest from reference TRBV15 and TRBJ1-1): DAMVIQNPRYQVTQFGKPVTLSCSQTLNHNVMYWYQQKSSQAPKLLFHYYDKDFNNEADTPDNFQSRRPNTSFCFLDIRSPGLGDTAMYLCATSTGTEAIHTEAFFGQGTRLTVV.